Listed below are T cell receptor beta chains from one sample, sequenced in a study of shared clonotypes between healthy human individuals. TCRdb keeps only in-frame clones here, not all; method: immunoSEQ multiplex PCR. There are about 690,000 clones in the sample; roughly 91% occur only once, and 34% lies in the top ten. The specimen was memory CD8+ T cells from PBMCs. These TCRs come from a man between 18 and 35 years old in good health. Some clones in this sample may be carry-over from other donors' samples. Both conserved end residues are part of each CDR3. Fields, in order: clone size, J gene, V gene, D gene, CDR3 DNA, CDR3 protein. D genes are given only for firm matches. The size field is filled for only some rows; it gives once, few, many or a size class.

abundance: -; j_gene: TRBJ2-1; v_gene: TRBV10-1; d_gene: TRBD2; CDR3nt: TGCGCCAGCAGTGATACTAGCGGGAGCCCCTCCTACAATGAGCAGTTCTTC; CDR3aa: CASSDTSGSPSYNEQFF
abundance: -; j_gene: TRBJ1-2; v_gene: TRBV7-2; d_gene: -; CDR3nt: TGTGCCAGCAGCCGCGGACGGAACTATGGCTACACCTTC; CDR3aa: CASSRGRNYGYTF
abundance: once; j_gene: TRBJ1-1; v_gene: TRBV29-1; d_gene: -; CDR3nt: TGCAGCCTAGGCGGTTCGAACACTGAAGCTTTCTTT; CDR3aa: CSLGGSNTEAFF
abundance: -; j_gene: TRBJ2-3; v_gene: TRBV7-2; d_gene: TRBD2; CDR3nt: TGTGCCAGCAGCTTCGGGCCCGGGACTACAAACACAGATACGCAGTATTTT; CDR3aa: CASSFGPGTTNTDTQYF
abundance: -; j_gene: TRBJ2-5; v_gene: TRBV28; d_gene: -; CDR3nt: TGTGCCAGCAGTTCACTGGGACAACCGGGGGAGACCCAGTACTTC; CDR3aa: CASSSLGQPGETQYF
abundance: -; j_gene: TRBJ1-2; v_gene: TRBV7-8; d_gene: TRBD1; CDR3nt: TGTGCCAGCAGCTTCGGACAGGCTCCGGCCTATGGCTACACCTTC; CDR3aa: CASSFGQAPAYGYTF
abundance: -; j_gene: TRBJ2-1; v_gene: TRBV9; d_gene: -; CDR3nt: TGTGCCAGCAGCGTAGGGGGTAGTCAGCAGTTCTTC; CDR3aa: CASSVGGSQQFF
abundance: once; j_gene: TRBJ2-3; v_gene: TRBV5-8; d_gene: TRBD2; CDR3nt: TGTGCCAGCAGCTCCCGGGGTAGCGGGAGCACAGATACGCAGTATTTT; CDR3aa: CASSSRGSGSTDTQYF
abundance: -; j_gene: TRBJ2-3; v_gene: TRBV5-1; d_gene: TRBD2; CDR3nt: TGCGCCAGCAGCGAAGGACTAGCGGACACAGATACGCAGTATTTT; CDR3aa: CASSEGLADTDTQYF
abundance: -; j_gene: TRBJ2-7; v_gene: TRBV11-2; d_gene: TRBD2; CDR3nt: TGTGCCAGCAGCTTTACTAGCGAGGCCTACGAGCAGTACTTC; CDR3aa: CASSFTSEAYEQYF
abundance: -; j_gene: TRBJ1-1; v_gene: TRBV9; d_gene: -; CDR3nt: TGTGCCAGCAGCCCTCACGGGTGGGGGAACACTGAAGCTTTCTTT; CDR3aa: CASSPHGWGNTEAFF
abundance: -; j_gene: TRBJ1-5; v_gene: TRBV28; d_gene: TRBD1; CDR3nt: TGTGCCAGCAGTGGCTACAGGGGCTGGAGCAATCAGCCCCAGCATTTT; CDR3aa: CASSGYRGWSNQPQHF
abundance: -; j_gene: TRBJ1-5; v_gene: TRBV4-2; d_gene: TRBD1; CDR3nt: TGTGCCAGCAGCCAAGAATCGACAGGGGCTCAGCCCCAGCATTTT; CDR3aa: CASSQESTGAQPQHF
abundance: -; j_gene: TRBJ1-2; v_gene: TRBV19; d_gene: TRBD1; CDR3nt: TGTGCCAGTTCGGACAGGGGCTATGGCTACACCTTC; CDR3aa: CASSDRGYGYTF
abundance: -; j_gene: TRBJ2-5; v_gene: TRBV7-9; d_gene: -; CDR3nt: TGTGCCAGCAGCAACAGTAGGGCGGAGGCCCAGTACTTC; CDR3aa: CASSNSRAEAQYF
abundance: few; j_gene: TRBJ2-2; v_gene: TRBV6-5; d_gene: -; CDR3nt: TGTGCCAGCAGTTATACACGGCAGAACACCGGGGAGCTGTTTTTT; CDR3aa: CASSYTRQNTGELFF
abundance: once; j_gene: TRBJ2-7; v_gene: TRBV5-6; d_gene: TRBD2; CDR3nt: TGTGCCAGCAGCTTGGGGGTAGCGGGAATCGACGAGCAGTACTTC; CDR3aa: CASSLGVAGIDEQYF
abundance: many; j_gene: TRBJ2-7; v_gene: TRBV27; d_gene: -; CDR3nt: TGTGCCAGCAGCCCGGTAGGCCGCTCCTACGAGCAGTACTTC; CDR3aa: CASSPVGRSYEQYF
abundance: -; j_gene: TRBJ2-3; v_gene: TRBV19; d_gene: -; CDR3nt: TGTGCCAGTAGTATGAGGGCAGCTAGCACAGATACGCAGTATTTT; CDR3aa: CASSMRAASTDTQYF
abundance: -; j_gene: TRBJ2-7; v_gene: TRBV7-7; d_gene: TRBD1; CDR3nt: TGTGCCAGCAGCGCACTACAGGGGAGCGAGCAGTACTTC; CDR3aa: CASSALQGSEQYF
abundance: once; j_gene: TRBJ2-2; v_gene: TRBV7-9; d_gene: TRBD2; CDR3nt: TGTGCCAGCAGCTCCCCAGTGGCTAGCGGGAGGATTTTCGTCGGGGAGCTGTTTTTT; CDR3aa: CASSSPVASGRIFVGELFF
abundance: -; j_gene: TRBJ2-7; v_gene: TRBV9; d_gene: TRBD1; CDR3nt: TGTGCCAGCAGCGTAGGCAGGACAGGGGGCAACTACGAGCAGTACTTC; CDR3aa: CASSVGRTGGNYEQYF
abundance: -; j_gene: TRBJ2-7; v_gene: TRBV28; d_gene: TRBD2; CDR3nt: TGTGCCAGCAGGGGATATAATGGTCGAGCGGGAACCTACGAGCAGTACTTC; CDR3aa: CASRGYNGRAGTYEQYF
abundance: -; j_gene: TRBJ2-1; v_gene: TRBV9; d_gene: -; CDR3nt: TGTGCCAGCAGCGCCACCCCGGAAGAGCAGTTCTTC; CDR3aa: CASSATPEEQFF
abundance: once; j_gene: TRBJ2-7; v_gene: TRBV7-2; d_gene: -; CDR3nt: TGTGCCAGCAGTCCCGGGACGGGGAGGAAGTACTTC; CDR3aa: CASSPGTGRKYF
abundance: -; j_gene: TRBJ2-7; v_gene: TRBV28; d_gene: -; CDR3nt: TGTGCCAGCAGTGACGACATAAGCTCCTACGAGCAGTACTTC; CDR3aa: CASSDDISSYEQYF
abundance: once; j_gene: TRBJ2-1; v_gene: TRBV7-9; d_gene: -; CDR3nt: TGTGCCAGCAGCTTGACAGCTAGGGAGAACAATGAGCAGTTCTTC; CDR3aa: CASSLTARENNEQFF
abundance: -; j_gene: TRBJ2-1; v_gene: TRBV9; d_gene: TRBD2; CDR3nt: TGTGCCAGCAGCGTAGGGAATAGCGGGAGCTTTGAGCAGTTCTTC; CDR3aa: CASSVGNSGSFEQFF
abundance: -; j_gene: TRBJ2-2; v_gene: TRBV25-1; d_gene: TRBD1; CDR3nt: TGTGCCAGCAGTGAATTGACAGGGTCATTAACCGGGGAGCTGTTTTTT; CDR3aa: CASSELTGSLTGELFF
abundance: -; j_gene: TRBJ2-7; v_gene: TRBV11-3; d_gene: TRBD1; CDR3nt: TGTGCCAGCAGCTTAGGAGGACAGGGCTACGAGCAGTACTTC; CDR3aa: CASSLGGQGYEQYF
abundance: once; j_gene: TRBJ2-4; v_gene: TRBV10-3; d_gene: -; CDR3nt: TGTGCCATCAGTGACCCGACAGGAGTAGCCAAAAACATTCAGTACTTC; CDR3aa: CAISDPTGVAKNIQYF
abundance: -; j_gene: TRBJ1-1; v_gene: TRBV10-3; d_gene: TRBD1; CDR3nt: TGTGCCATCAGTGACGACAGGGGTTCCCCTGAAGCTTTCTTT; CDR3aa: CAISDDRGSPEAFF
abundance: -; j_gene: TRBJ2-7; v_gene: TRBV27; d_gene: -; CDR3nt: TGTGCCAGCAGTTTATCAGGGCAGGGATGGTACGAGCAGTACTTC; CDR3aa: CASSLSGQGWYEQYF
abundance: -; j_gene: TRBJ2-7; v_gene: TRBV27; d_gene: TRBD2; CDR3nt: TGTGCCAGCAGTCCATCTAGCGGCGCAAGGACCTACGAGCAGTACTTC; CDR3aa: CASSPSSGARTYEQYF
abundance: few; j_gene: TRBJ2-2; v_gene: TRBV7-9; d_gene: -; CDR3nt: TGTGCCAGCAGCCCCACACGGGGCCCCGGGGAGCTGTTTTTT; CDR3aa: CASSPTRGPGELFF
abundance: -; j_gene: TRBJ1-5; v_gene: TRBV28; d_gene: -; CDR3nt: TGTGCCAGCAGTTTAAGACCGGGGGAACGTCAGCCCCAGCATTTT; CDR3aa: CASSLRPGERQPQHF
abundance: once; j_gene: TRBJ2-7; v_gene: TRBV28; d_gene: -; CDR3nt: TGTGCCAGCAGTTTAGGGAACTCCTACGAGCAGTACTTC; CDR3aa: CASSLGNSYEQYF
abundance: -; j_gene: TRBJ1-2; v_gene: TRBV5-4; d_gene: -; CDR3nt: TGTGCCAGCAGCTTTGCTTTCGGCTACACCTTC; CDR3aa: CASSFAFGYTF
abundance: -; j_gene: TRBJ2-2; v_gene: TRBV9; d_gene: TRBD1; CDR3nt: TGTGCCAGCAGCGTAGGCCCTAAACCGGGACAGCTGAACACCGGGGAGCTGTTTTTT; CDR3aa: CASSVGPKPGQLNTGELFF
abundance: -; j_gene: TRBJ2-7; v_gene: TRBV6-5; d_gene: -; CDR3nt: TGTGCCAGCAGTTATAACAGGGCCTCCTACGAGCAGTACTTC; CDR3aa: CASSYNRASYEQYF
abundance: -; j_gene: TRBJ2-1; v_gene: TRBV19; d_gene: TRBD2; CDR3nt: TGTGCCAGTAGTATCCCGGGACTAGCGGGAGGGCCCACAGGGTACAATGAGCAGTTCTTC; CDR3aa: CASSIPGLAGGPTGYNEQFF
abundance: -; j_gene: TRBJ1-2; v_gene: TRBV4-1; d_gene: -; CDR3nt: TGCGCCAGCAGCCAAGAGCTGGACAGTTCTAACTATGGCTACACCTTC; CDR3aa: CASSQELDSSNYGYTF
abundance: -; j_gene: TRBJ1-2; v_gene: TRBV19; d_gene: -; CDR3nt: TGTGCCAGTAGTATCACCCTTGAGGGGAACAAGGCGGGCTACACCTTC; CDR3aa: CASSITLEGNKAGYTF
abundance: -; j_gene: TRBJ1-4; v_gene: TRBV7-9; d_gene: -; CDR3nt: TGTGCCAGCAGCTCCCGGGACGAGGGGAAACTGTTTTTT; CDR3aa: CASSSRDEGKLFF
abundance: -; j_gene: TRBJ2-2; v_gene: TRBV29-1; d_gene: -; CDR3nt: TGCAGCACCAAGACGGGGGAGTTCGGGGAGCTGTTTTTT; CDR3aa: CSTKTGEFGELFF
abundance: -; j_gene: TRBJ2-3; v_gene: TRBV29-1; d_gene: -; CDR3nt: TGCAGCGTTTTGGCTCCCCCGGTGTCAGATACGCAGTATTTT; CDR3aa: CSVLAPPVSDTQYF
abundance: -; j_gene: TRBJ1-2; v_gene: TRBV7-8; d_gene: TRBD1; CDR3nt: TGTGCCAGCAGCTTAGGGACAGGGCCGTCCTATGGCTACACCTTC; CDR3aa: CASSLGTGPSYGYTF
abundance: once; j_gene: TRBJ2-7; v_gene: TRBV6-6; d_gene: -; CDR3nt: TGTGCCAGCAGCCCCAATAGGGCAGGCGACTACGAGCAGTACTTC; CDR3aa: CASSPNRAGDYEQYF